This T cell receptor (beta chain) was observed in a study of blood T cells in healthy people across ages. Findings of the study overall: Age showed a roughly linear inverse relationship with TCR beta diversity per million T cells.

A second PCR, run for roughly 7 to 11 cycles, used a sample-barcoded 5' primer plus a J-beta primer mix. One entry per CDR3 protein results from TCRdb running MiXCR on the 5' RACE reads. This sample yields 500,000 to 700,000 distinct CDR3 sequences, of which approximately 30% are seen a single time; 15% to 17% belongs to the top ten. Donors gave roughly 9.1 milliliters of peripheral blood apiece. Each sample yielded at least 5 micrograms of PBMC total RNA. As regards this clonotype: Its antigen remains unidentified.

This TCR was recovered from a woman older than 75 in good health. The sequenced sample was blood.

The CDR3 DNA is TGCAGTGCTAGTTGGGGGACCCCAGAGACCCAGTACTTC. Translated, it gives CSASWGTPETQYF. The chain uses TRBV20-1 and TRBJ2-7; the D call may be TRBD1 or TRBD2 (5 bases each). The DNA matches TRBJ2-5 better at its end, which makes the J call doubtful. This CDR3 has 13 residues. From germline, CDR1 is DFQATT and CDR2 SNEGSKA (reference sequence).